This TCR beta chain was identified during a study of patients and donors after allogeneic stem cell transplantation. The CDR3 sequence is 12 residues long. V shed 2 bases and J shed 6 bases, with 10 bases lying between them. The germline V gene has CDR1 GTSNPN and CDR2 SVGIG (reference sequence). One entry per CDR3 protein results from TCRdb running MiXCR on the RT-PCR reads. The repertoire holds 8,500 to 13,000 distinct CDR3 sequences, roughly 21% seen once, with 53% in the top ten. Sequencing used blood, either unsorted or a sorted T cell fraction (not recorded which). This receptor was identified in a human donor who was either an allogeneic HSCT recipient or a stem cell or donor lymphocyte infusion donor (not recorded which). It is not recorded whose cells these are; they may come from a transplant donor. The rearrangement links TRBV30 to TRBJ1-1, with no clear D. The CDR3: CAWSYLGAEAFF. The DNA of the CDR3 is TGTGCCTGGAGTTACCTCGGGGCTGAAGCTTTCTTT. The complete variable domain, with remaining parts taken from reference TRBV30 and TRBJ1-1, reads SQTIHQWPATLVQPVGSPLSLECTVEGTSNPNLYWYRQAAGRGLQLLFYSVGIGQISSEVPQNLSASRPQDRQFILSSKKLLLSDSGFYLCAWSYLGAEAFFGQGTRLTVV.